Presented here are 8 T cell receptor beta chains from one specimen sequenced in a study of shared clonotypes between healthy human individuals. TCRdb's table, derived via immunoSEQ multiplex PCR, lists solely in-frame clones and lacks some. The data show some 2,000,000 clones, 85% to 95% seen once. The sample was naive CD4+ T cells sorted from blood. Subset defined: CD45RA+ positively selected. Receptor source: a man aged 18 to 29 in good health.

The V and J genes are TRBV6-5 and TRBJ1-4, with 7 positions matching TRBD1. V shed 5 bases, J shed 2 bases, and the junction held 5 bases outside the gene matches. The CDR3 length is 15 residues. Germline CDR1 is MNHEY and CDR2 is SVGAGI. CDR3 coding DNA: TGTGCCAGCAGTCCTTCGACAGGGACTAATGAAAAACTGTTTTTT. Translation: CASSPSTGTNEKLFF.

The rearrangement uses TRBV18 and TRBJ1-1, with 9 bases identical to TRBD1. The CDR3 is 15 amino acids. The germline V gene has CDR1 KGHSH and CDR2 LQKENI. The junction had 2 bases not matched to a gene; V was cut back by 2 bases and J by 1 base. CDR3 sequence reads: CASSPGDRANTEAFF. CDR3 in DNA: TGTGCCAGCTCACCAGGGGACAGGGCGAACACTGAAGCTTTCTTT. The variable domain in full, completed from reference TRBV18 and TRBJ1-1, reads NAGVMQNPRHLVRRRGQEARLRCSPMKGHSHVYWYRQLPEEGLKFMVYLQKENIIDESGMPKERFSAEFPKEGPSILRIQQVVRGDSAAYFCASSPGDRANTEAFFGQGTRLTVV.

The CDR3 coding sequence is TGTGCCAGCTCCGATCGACAAAGAGACGGGGAGCTGTTTTTT. The encoded protein is CASSDRQRDGELFF. The V call is TRBV18, the J call TRBJ2-2; D uncertain. V shed 6 bases and J shed 7 bases, with 15 bases lying between them. Germline CDR1 KGHSH, CDR2 LQKENI. The CDR3 runs 14 residues.

V usage is TRBV7-2 and J usage is TRBJ1-6; TRBD1 matches at 11 bases. V shed 4 bases, J shed 6 bases, and the junction held 2 bases outside the gene matches. The CDR3 is 15 amino acids. Per the germline V gene, CDR1 is SGHTA and CDR2 is FQGNSA. The CDR3 bases are TGTGCCAGCAGCTCCGGGACAGGGGGTAATTCACCCCTCCACTTT. Its protein is CASSSGTGGNSPLHF.

The rearrangement joins TRBV7-8 to TRBJ2-7; 8 nucleotides agree with TRBD2. Germline V CDR1 and CDR2: SGHVS, FQNEAQ. Trimming at V came to 1 base and at J to 3 bases, leaving 5 bases not matched to a gene. CDR3 length equals 15 residues. CDR3 nucleotide sequence: TGTGCCAGCAGCTTAGGAACTAGCGGCTTCTACGAGCAGTACTTC. Translated, it gives CASSLGTSGFYEQYF.

This clone was counted a single time. Within the sample, other DNA sequences also encode this same CDR3. This chain uses TRBV6-1 with TRBJ2-7, with D tentatively TRBD1 (5 bases). V lost 1 base and J 2 bases, leaving 12 bases between the germline ends. This CDR3 comprises 15 residues. Germline CDR1 and CDR2: MNHNS and SASEGT. CDR3 region: CASSEGQGGPYEQYF. CDR3 DNA sequence: TGTGCCAGCAGTGAAGGGCAGGGTGGACCCTACGAGCAGTACTTC.

This chain links TRBV18 with TRBJ2-2; 9 nucleotides line up with TRBD1. CDR3 length: 16 residues. Trimming at V came to 1 base and at J to 6 bases, leaving 6 bases not matched to a gene. Germline CDR1 and CDR2: KGHSH and LQKENI. CDR3: CASSPRTGAPPGELFF. Here the CDR3 DNA reads TGTGCCAGCTCACCACGGACAGGGGCGCCCCCCGGGGAGCTGTTTTTT.

The chain links TRBV6-6 to TRBJ1-5; weak D call: TRBD1 (6 bases). Germline CDR1 is MNHNY and CDR2 is SVGAGI (reference sequence). This CDR3 is built from 14 residues. V lost 6 bases to trimming and J lost 9 bases, with 18 bases between them. The CDR3 coding sequence is TGTGCCAGCAGCTGGGGGCAGGCCGAGGGGCCCCAGCATTTT. Translated, it gives CASSWGQAEGPQHF.